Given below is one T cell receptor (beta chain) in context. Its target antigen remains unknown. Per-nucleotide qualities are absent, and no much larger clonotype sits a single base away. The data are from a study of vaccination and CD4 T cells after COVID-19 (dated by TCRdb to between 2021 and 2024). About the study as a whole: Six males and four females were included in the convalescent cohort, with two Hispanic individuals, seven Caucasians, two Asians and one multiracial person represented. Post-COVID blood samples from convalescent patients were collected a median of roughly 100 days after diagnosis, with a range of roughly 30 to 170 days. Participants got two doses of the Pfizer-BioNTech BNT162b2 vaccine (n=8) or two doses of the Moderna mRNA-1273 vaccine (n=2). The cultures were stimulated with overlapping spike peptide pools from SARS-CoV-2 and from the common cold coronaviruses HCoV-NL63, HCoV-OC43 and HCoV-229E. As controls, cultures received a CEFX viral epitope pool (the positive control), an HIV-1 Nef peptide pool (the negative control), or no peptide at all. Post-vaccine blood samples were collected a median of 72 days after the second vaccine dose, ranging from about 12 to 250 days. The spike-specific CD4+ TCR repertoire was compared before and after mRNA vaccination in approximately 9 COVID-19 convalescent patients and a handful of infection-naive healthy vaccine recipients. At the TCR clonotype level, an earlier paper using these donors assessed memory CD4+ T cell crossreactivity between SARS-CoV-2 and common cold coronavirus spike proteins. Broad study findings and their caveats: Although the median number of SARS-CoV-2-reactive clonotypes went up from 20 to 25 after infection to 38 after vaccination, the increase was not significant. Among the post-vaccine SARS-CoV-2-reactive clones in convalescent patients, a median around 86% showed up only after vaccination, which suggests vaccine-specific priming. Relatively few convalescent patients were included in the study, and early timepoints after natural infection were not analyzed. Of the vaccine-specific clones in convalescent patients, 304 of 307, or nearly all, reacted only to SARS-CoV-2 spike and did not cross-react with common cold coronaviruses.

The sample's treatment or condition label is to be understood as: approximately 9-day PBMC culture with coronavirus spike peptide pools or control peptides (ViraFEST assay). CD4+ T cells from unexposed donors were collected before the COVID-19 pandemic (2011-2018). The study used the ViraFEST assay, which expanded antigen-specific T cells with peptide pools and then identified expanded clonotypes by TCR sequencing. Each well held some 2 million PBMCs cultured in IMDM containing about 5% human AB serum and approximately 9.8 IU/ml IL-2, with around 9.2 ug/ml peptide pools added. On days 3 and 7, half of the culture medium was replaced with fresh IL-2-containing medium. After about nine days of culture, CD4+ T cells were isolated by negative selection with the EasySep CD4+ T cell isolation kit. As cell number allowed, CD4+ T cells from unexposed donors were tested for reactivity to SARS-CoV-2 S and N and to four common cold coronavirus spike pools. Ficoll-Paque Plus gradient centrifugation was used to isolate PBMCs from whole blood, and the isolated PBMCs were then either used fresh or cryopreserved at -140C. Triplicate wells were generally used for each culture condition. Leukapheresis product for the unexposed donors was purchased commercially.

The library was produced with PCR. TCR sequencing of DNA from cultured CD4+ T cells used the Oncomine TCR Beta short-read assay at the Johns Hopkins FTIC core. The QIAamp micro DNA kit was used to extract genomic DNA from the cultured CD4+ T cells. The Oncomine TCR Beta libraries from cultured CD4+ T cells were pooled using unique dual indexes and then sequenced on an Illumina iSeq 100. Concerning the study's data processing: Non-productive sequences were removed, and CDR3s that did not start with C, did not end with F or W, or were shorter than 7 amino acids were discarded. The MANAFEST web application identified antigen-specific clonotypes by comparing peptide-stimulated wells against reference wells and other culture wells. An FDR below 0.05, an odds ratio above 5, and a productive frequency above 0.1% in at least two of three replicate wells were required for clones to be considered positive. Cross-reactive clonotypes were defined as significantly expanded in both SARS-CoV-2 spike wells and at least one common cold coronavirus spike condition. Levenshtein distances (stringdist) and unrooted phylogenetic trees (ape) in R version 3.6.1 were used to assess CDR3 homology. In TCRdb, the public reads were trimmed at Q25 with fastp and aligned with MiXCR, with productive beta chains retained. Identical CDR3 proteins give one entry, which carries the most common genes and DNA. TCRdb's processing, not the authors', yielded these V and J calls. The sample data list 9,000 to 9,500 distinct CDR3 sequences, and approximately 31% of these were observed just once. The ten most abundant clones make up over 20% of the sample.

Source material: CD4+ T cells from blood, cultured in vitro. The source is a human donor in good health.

The CDR3: CAWSGQGYGYTF. The DNA sequence is TGTGCCTGGTCGGGACAGGGTTATGGCTACACCTTC. This sequence uses TRBV30 and TRBJ1-2, and TRBD1 aligns with 9 junction nucleotides. Unmatched junction bases come to 3, with V trimmed by 5 bases and J by 5 bases. CDR1 and CDR2 are read off the germline V gene (reference sequence) as GTSNPN and SVGIG. The CDR3 holds 12 amino acids from the cysteine to the phenylalanine. Only the CDR3 DNA is retained, 36 bases long and in frame from the first base.